Reported below is one TCR beta chain. The data were taken from a study of blood T cell repertoires in COVID-19. Trimming left V 3 bases short and J 4 bases short, with 9 bases between. CDR1 and CDR2 (germline): SGHDN, FVKESK. This CDR3 spans 13 amino acids. Produced via immunoSEQ multiplex PCR; TCRdb's table is partial and in-frame only. The sample shows over 200,000 clones, about 83% of them seen only once. This sequence was found in a man in his fifties or sixties who had recovered from COVID-19. Sequenced input: peripheral blood. V gene TRBV14 combines with J gene TRBJ1-1; perhaps TRBD1 as D (6 bases). As DNA, the CDR3 is TGTGCCAGCAGCCACACAGGGTCCACTGAAGCTTTCTTT. Translated: CASSHTGSTEAFF.